The 18 T cell receptor beta chains given below trace back to one sample, sequenced in a study of blood T cell repertoires in COVID-19. Assay: immunoSEQ multiplex PCR; the TCRdb copy retains only in-frame clones and omits some. This sample has around 65,000 clones, with nearly 85% found just once. Sequencing was carried out using peripheral blood. The receptor source for this set is a human donor in a cohort sampled during active COVID-19.

The chain couples TRBV3-1 (or the pseudogene TRBV3-2) to TRBJ2-1; D is possibly TRBD2 (6 bases). Per the germline V gene, CDR1 is LGHDT and CDR2 is YNNKEL (reference sequence). The CDR3 is made up of 17 amino acids. V lost 1 base to trimming and J lost 2 bases, with 15 bases between them. This chain's CDR3 is CASSQGPGRGPYNEQFF. The CDR3 nucleotides read TGTGCCAGCAGCCAAGGGCCGGGGCGGGGACCCTACAATGAGCAGTTCTTC.

This clone appeared a few times. The J gene is TRBJ2-4, the V gene TRBV18; TRBD1 might be the D (6 bases). The V end lost 3 bases, the J end lost 0 bases, and 9 bases lay between the germline ends. There are 15 residues in the CDR3. Germline values: CDR1 KGHSH, CDR2 LQKENI. CDR3 loop: CASSPMGQAKNIQYF. In DNA, the CDR3 is TGTGCCAGCTCACCCATGGGACAAGCCAAAAACATTCAGTACTTC. Full variable domain (rest looked up from reference TRBV18 and TRBJ2-4): NAGVMQNPRHLVRRRGQEARLRCSPMKGHSHVYWYRQLPEEGLKFMVYLQKENIIDESGMPKERFSAEFPKEGPSILRIQQVVRGDSAAYFCASSPMGQAKNIQYFGAGTRLSVL.

This clone was counted a few times. The rearrangement links TRBV5-1 to TRBJ1-2; D is perhaps TRBD1 (5 bases). Trimming left V 4 bases short and J 4 bases short, with 11 bases between. This CDR3 contains 13 residues. Germline lookup yields CDR1 SGHRS and CDR2 YFSETQ. CDR3 nucleotides: TGCGCCAGCAGCCCTCCCGGGGGCTATGGCTACACCTTC. This translates into CASSPPGGYGYTF.

This clone was seen a handful of times. The chain joins TRBV7-9 to TRBJ1-6; 7 bases map to TRBD1. CDR3 size: 16 residues. With 5 bases clipped from V and 6 bases from J, the junction kept 10 bases outside the gene matches. Germline loops: CDR1 SEHNR, CDR2 FQNEAQ (reference sequence). CDR3 bases: TGTGCCAGCAGCCGTACAGGGGCTGGGGCTAATTCACCCCTCCACTTT. It encodes CASSRTGAGANSPLHF.

The V gene is TRBV15, the J gene TRBJ2-5; 7 bases fit TRBD1. J lost 0 bases, V lost 3 bases, and 13 bases had no gene match. Germline values: CDR1 LNHNV, CDR2 YYDKDF (reference sequence). This CDR3 is built from 18 residues. The CDR3: CATSSTLGTAMYQETQYF. In nucleotides, the CDR3 is TGTGCCACCAGCAGTACGTTGGGGACAGCTATGTACCAAGAGACCCAGTACTTC.

The chain links TRBV4-3 to TRBJ1-1, with D tentatively TRBD1 (5 bases). The germline V and J ends were trimmed by 1 base and 4 bases, with 10 bases remaining between them. The length of the CDR3 is 14 residues. Germline values: CDR1 LGHNA, CDR2 YSLEER. The CDR3 DNA follows: TGCGCCAGCAGCCAAGCTGGGGCTAGCACTGAAGCTTTCTTT. Translation gives CASSQAGASTEAFF.

This sequence joins TRBV4-3 and TRBJ1-1; perhaps TRBD1 as D (6 bases). The CDR3 covers 16 residues. V lost 1 base and J 2 bases, leaving 14 bases between the germline ends. Germline V gives CDR1 LGHNA, CDR2 YSLEER. The CDR3 DNA is TGCGCCAGCAGCCAAGGACTTGGACAGCAAAACACTGAAGCTTTCTTT. Its translation is CASSQGLGQQNTEAFF.

The chain couples TRBV7-9 to TRBJ1-1; no reliable D call. The CDR3 has 14 amino acids. Germline-derived CDR1 and CDR2 are SEHNR and FQNEAQ (reference sequence). V shed 2 bases and J shed 5 bases, with 12 bases lying between them. CDR3 loop: CASSLLSGETEAFF. CDR3 coding DNA: TGTGCCAGCAGCTTATTATCCGGGGAAACTGAAGCTTTCTTT. The full variable domain, rest sourced from reference TRBV7-9 and TRBJ1-1, is DTGVSQNPRHKITKRGQNVTFRCDPISEHNRLYWYRQTLGQGPEFLTYFQNEAQLEKSRLLSDRFSAERPKGSFSTLEIQRTEQGDSAMYLCASSLLSGETEAFFGQGTRLTVV.

This chain joins TRBV28 and TRBJ1-5; D might be TRBD1 (6 bases). CDR1 is MDHEN and CDR2 is SYDVKM in the germline V gene. Trimming took off 3 bases at V and 4 bases at J, with 22 bases between the two ends. The length of the CDR3 is 18 residues. The CDR3 reads CASSFGFIGQRKNQPQHF. CDR3 sequence (DNA): TGTGCCAGCAGTTTCGGGTTTATCGGACAGAGGAAAAATCAGCCCCAGCATTTT.

This chain uses TRBV5-5 with TRBJ1-1; 9 nucleotides match TRBD1. Trimming removed 5 bases from V and 5 bases from J; junction bases left unmatched: 7. The V gene's germline CDR1 is SGHKS and CDR2 YYEKEE (reference sequence). This CDR3 comprises 14 residues. CDR3 sequence (DNA): TGTGCCAGCAGGATGGGACAGGGTAGTACTGAAGCTTTCTTT. Translated: CASRMGQGSTEAFF.

This clone was recorded only once. The J gene is TRBJ1-1, the V gene TRBV10-3; D is perhaps TRBD1 (5 bases). The germline V gene has CDR1 ENHRY and CDR2 SYGVKD. The V and J ends lost 2 bases and 0 bases respectively, with 7 bases between them. CDR3 length: 14 residues. CDR3 protein: CAISERGVNTEAFF. CDR3 nucleotides: TGTGCCATCAGTGAGAGGGGTGTGAACACTGAAGCTTTCTTT.

This chain joins TRBV11-3 and TRBJ2-2, with D maybe TRBD2 (5 bases). The V gene lost 4 bases and the J gene lost 0 bases, with 12 bases spanning the gap. This CDR3 contains 16 residues. The germline gives CDR1 SGHNT, CDR2 YENEEA. CDR3 region: CASSSGGRANTGELFF. The CDR3 DNA is TGTGCCAGCAGCTCCGGAGGAAGAGCGAACACCGGGGAGCTGTTTTTT.

The chain uses TRBV9 and TRBJ2-5; 15 nucleotides agree with TRBD2. This CDR3 comprises 20 residues. Germline-derived CDR1 and CDR2 are SGDLS and YYNGEE. The ends lost 0 bases at V and 0 bases at J; junction bases unmatched: 9. The CDR3 DNA reads as TGTGCCAGCAGCGTAGGCCCGGGACTAGCGGGGGGCCCGTACCAAGAGACCCAGTACTTC. Translated: CASSVGPGLAGGPYQETQYF. Complete variable domain (other parts from reference TRBV9 and TRBJ2-5): DSGVTQTPKHLITATGQRVTLRCSPRSGDLSVYWYQQSLDQGLQFLIQYYNGEERAKGNILERFSAQQFPDLHSELNLSSLELGDSALYFCASSVGPGLAGGPYQETQYFGPGTRLLVL.

In DNA form, the CDR3 reads TGCGCCAGCAGCCGGAGACCCCCCTCCCATGGCTACACCTTC. The encoded protein is CASSRRPPSHGYTF. This chain links TRBV4-3 with TRBJ1-2, with D unclear. The ends were cut back, 4 bases at V and 6 bases at J, with 15 bases in the middle. Germline V gene data show CDR1 as LGHNA and CDR2 as YSLEER. The CDR3 extends over 14 amino acids.

This clone was observed a handful of times. The chain links TRBV7-3 to TRBJ2-2, with TRBD1 as a possible D gene (5 bases). Germline lookup yields CDR1 SGHTA and CDR2 FQGTGA. This CDR3 region has 15 residues. V gave up 2 bases and J gave up 4 bases, with 11 bases separating them. This CDR3 is CASSLLQGPTGELFF. The CDR3 DNA follows: TGTGCCAGCAGCTTACTCCAGGGTCCCACCGGGGAGCTGTTTTTT.

V usage is TRBV28 and J usage is TRBJ2-7, with 9 bases that match TRBD2. J lost 6 bases, V lost 6 bases, and 9 bases had no gene match. Germline V gene sequence: CDR1 MDHEN, CDR2 SYDVKM. This CDR3 has 14 residues. Written as DNA, the CDR3 is TGTGCCAGCAGAACGGTGGCGGGGGGGCGCGAGCAGTACTTC. It codes for CASRTVAGGREQYF.

The chain employs TRBV6-5 and TRBJ1-1; no clear D gene. In germline, CDR1 is MNHEY, CDR2 SVGAGI. This CDR3 is built from 12 residues. Trimming stripped 5 bases from V and 1 base from J, with 5 bases between. The CDR3 DNA sequence: TGTGCCAGCAGTCTCAGGAACACTGAAGCTTTCTTT. Encoded protein: CASSLRNTEAFF.

In regard to this clone: The same CDR3 arises from other DNA sequences in this sample as well. The chain uses TRBV7-6 and TRBJ1-1, with D hard to call. The CDR3 runs 13 residues. CDR1 and CDR2 from the germline V gene are SGHVS and FNYEAQ. Trimming took off 1 base at V and 1 base at J, with 4 bases between the two ends. In DNA form, the CDR3 reads TGTGCCAGCAGCTTAGTCCGGAACACTGAAGCTTTCTTT. The encoded protein is CASSLVRNTEAFF.